A single sample is the source of the 17 T cell receptor beta chains below, sequenced in a study of T cell responses to AZD1222 COVID-19 vaccine. The protocol was immunoSEQ multiplex PCR, while the TCRdb copy is restricted to in-frame clones and leaves out a portion. The sample includes 150,000 or so clones, roughly nine tenths of them seen just once. The input for sequencing was peripheral blood, taken on day 0 of AZD1222 vaccination. The receptor set was obtained from an adult in good health.

This CDR3 is CASSFGFRRGQGAFF. Written as DNA, the CDR3 is TGTGCCAGCAGTTTTGGATTCCGGAGGGGACAGGGAGCTTTCTTT. The chain is built from TRBV28 and TRBJ1-1; 9 nucleotides align to TRBD1. Trimming took 3 bases from V and 10 from J; bases not matched to a gene: 12. The CDR3 length is 15 residues. Germline lookup yields CDR1 MDHEN and CDR2 SYDVKM.

This rearrangement joins TRBV7-6 to TRBJ2-1; TRBD2 aligns across 12 bases. With 3 bases clipped from V and 7 bases from J, the junction kept 7 bases outside the gene matches. Per germline, CDR1 SGHVS and CDR2 FNYEAQ. The CDR3 length is 16 residues. The CDR3 here is CASSLTTSGSRNEQFF. In DNA form, the CDR3 reads TGTGCCAGCAGCTTGACGACTAGCGGGAGTAGGAATGAGCAGTTCTTC.

The chain joins TRBV5-4 to TRBJ1-2; D not resolved. This CDR3 contains 14 residues. The germline CDR1 and CDR2 sequences are SGHNT and YYREEE (reference sequence). Trimming removed 3 bases from V and 7 bases from J, with 16 bases in between. The CDR3, as DNA: TGTGCCAGCAGCTGGACTCAAGACCTCGGTGGCTACACCTTC. It translates to CASSWTQDLGGYTF.

V is TRBV30 and J is TRBJ2-2, with D possibly matching TRBD1 (5 bases). Germline V gives CDR1 GTSNPN, CDR2 SVGIG (reference sequence). With 2 bases removed from V and 5 bases from J, the gap between germline ends came to 6 bases. This CDR3 is built from 12 residues. The CDR3 DNA is TGTGCCTGGAGTCAGGGAACCGGGGAGCTGTTTTTT. Its translation is CAWSQGTGELFF.

The CDR3 sequence is CASSSQTGAGQPQHF. The CDR3 nucleotides are TGTGCCAGCAGCTCCCAAACAGGGGCCGGTCAGCCCCAGCATTTT. This rearrangement joins TRBV7-2 to TRBJ1-5; 7 positions agree with TRBD1. The CDR3 has 15 amino acids. CDR1 is SGHTA and CDR2 is FQGNSA in the germline V gene. Losses at the gene ends were 4 bases for V and 6 bases for J; bases not matched to a gene: 9.

A few counts support this clone. The chain is built from TRBV10-1 and TRBJ2-7; 13 bases align to TRBD2. Trimming removed 6 bases from V and 4 bases from J; junction bases left unmatched: 15. From germline, CDR1 is WNHNN and CDR2 SYGVQD (reference sequence). The length of the CDR3 is 18 residues. As DNA, the CDR3 is TGCGCCAGCAGGCCGGGACTAGCGGGACTTGAATCGGGTTACGAGCAGTACTTC. It codes for CASRPGLAGLESGYEQYF.

The rearrangement uses TRBV6-8 and TRBJ2-1; TRBD2 matches 9 bases. From germline, CDR1 is MNHGY and CDR2 SAAAGT. V shed 8 bases, J shed 0 bases, and the junction held 17 bases outside the gene matches. The CDR3 totals 19 residues. The CDR3 sequence is CASGFRGLARGSSYNEQFF. CDR3 bases: TGTGCCAGCGGATTTCGCGGACTAGCGAGAGGGAGCTCCTACAATGAGCAGTTCTTC.

The V and J genes are TRBV4-2 and TRBJ1-1, with D maybe TRBD1 (6 bases). Germline V gene data show CDR1 as LGHNA and CDR2 as YNFKEQ. There are 15 residues in the CDR3. V gave up 2 bases and J gave up 5 bases, with 15 bases separating them. The CDR3 region is CASSQSPGGPTEAFF. In DNA, the CDR3 is TGTGCCAGCAGCCAAAGTCCTGGGGGGCCTACTGAAGCTTTCTTT.

The CDR3 region has the DNA TGCGCCAGCAGCTTCCATTTAGCGGGGCCTAGCACAGATACGCAGTATTTT. Protein: CASSFHLAGPSTDTQYF. V usage is TRBV5-1 and J usage is TRBJ2-3; TRBD2 agrees at 8 bases. This CDR3 region has 17 residues. Germline CDR1 is SGHRS and CDR2 is YFSETQ. V was pared by 2 bases and J by 0 bases, with 8 bases of the junction left unmatched.

The V and J genes are TRBV7-2 and TRBJ2-7, with 12 bases fitting TRBD2. CDR3 length equals 18 residues. V gave up 3 bases and J gave up 1 base; unmatched junction bases: 10. Germline V lookup: CDR1 SGHTA, CDR2 FQGNSA. CDR3 residues: CASSLGLAGGSISYEQYF. CDR3 sequence (DNA): TGTGCCAGCAGCTTGGGTCTAGCGGGAGGGTCCATATCCTACGAGCAGTACTTC. The full variable domain, rest sourced from reference TRBV7-2 and TRBJ2-7, is GAGVSQSPSNKVTEKGKDVELRCDPISGHTALYWYRQSLGQGLEFLIYFQGNSAPDKSGLPSDRFSAERTGGSVSTLTIQRTQQEDSAVYLCASSLGLAGGSISYEQYFGPGTRLTVT.

The CDR3 sequence is CASSVIRDTYTEAFF. In DNA form, the CDR3 reads TGTGCCAGCAGCGTAATCCGGGACACCTACACTGAAGCTTTCTTT. The rearrangement uses TRBV27 and TRBJ1-1, with D perhaps matching TRBD1 (6 bases). Germline V CDR1 and CDR2: MNHEY, SMNVEV (reference sequence). Trimming left V 6 bases short and J 3 bases short, with 17 bases between. The CDR3 has 15 residues.

CDR3 sequence: CASSLMGDQPQHF. The CDR3 DNA reads as TGTGCCAGCAGCTTAATGGGGGATCAGCCCCAGCATTTT. This chain connects TRBV7-9 to TRBJ1-5, with D possibly being TRBD1 (5 bases). Germline V gene data show CDR1 as SEHNR and CDR2 as FQNEAQ (reference sequence). V shed 2 bases and J shed 5 bases, with 7 bases lying between them. This CDR3 contains 13 residues.

The chain carries TRBV18 and TRBJ1-6; the D is unclear. Trimming took 9 bases from V and 6 from J, leaving 15 bases between them. Germline V CDR1 and CDR2: KGHSH, LQKENI. The CDR3 runs to 14 residues. CDR3 sequence: CASLPDDRNSPLHF. The DNA of the CDR3 is TGTGCCAGTCTCCCGGACGACCGTAATTCACCCCTCCACTTT.

This chain uses TRBV24-1 with TRBJ2-2; maybe TRBD1 (5 bases). Germline V lookup: CDR1 KGHDR, CDR2 SFDVKD. V lost 0 bases and J 4 bases, leaving 11 bases between the germline ends. The CDR3 has 16 amino acids. CDR3 DNA sequence: TGTGCCACCAGTGATTTGAGGGGTGAAGGCACCGGGGAGCTGTTTTTT. Translating gives CATSDLRGEGTGELFF.

The CDR3 coding sequence is TGCAGCGTGTCCGGGACTCGGAACTATGGCTACACCTTC. Translation: CSVSGTRNYGYTF. The chain uses TRBV29-1 and TRBJ1-2, with D tentatively TRBD1 (5 bases). This CDR3 spans 13 amino acids. Germline V gene data show CDR1 as SQVTM and CDR2 as ANQGSEA. The V end was cut by 6 bases, the J end by 2 bases, with 13 bases between.

The CDR3 is CASSLSDNEQFF. CDR3 DNA: TGTGCCAGCAGTTTATCCGACAATGAGCAGTTCTTC. The genes are TRBV12-3 or TRBV12-4 and TRBJ2-1; the D is unclear. CDR3 size: 12 residues. V lost 2 bases and J 5 bases, leaving 4 bases between the germline ends.

The genes are TRBV3-1 (or the pseudogene TRBV3-2) and TRBJ1-5; 7 bases are a match to TRBD1. This CDR3 is 14 amino acids long. J gave up 5 bases and V 1 base, and 2 bases lay outside the gene matches. Germline-derived CDR1 and CDR2 are LGHDT and YNNKEL (reference sequence). The CDR3 reads CASSQGTGHQPQHF. CDR3 DNA: TGTGCCAGCAGCCAAGGGACAGGTCATCAGCCCCAGCATTTT.